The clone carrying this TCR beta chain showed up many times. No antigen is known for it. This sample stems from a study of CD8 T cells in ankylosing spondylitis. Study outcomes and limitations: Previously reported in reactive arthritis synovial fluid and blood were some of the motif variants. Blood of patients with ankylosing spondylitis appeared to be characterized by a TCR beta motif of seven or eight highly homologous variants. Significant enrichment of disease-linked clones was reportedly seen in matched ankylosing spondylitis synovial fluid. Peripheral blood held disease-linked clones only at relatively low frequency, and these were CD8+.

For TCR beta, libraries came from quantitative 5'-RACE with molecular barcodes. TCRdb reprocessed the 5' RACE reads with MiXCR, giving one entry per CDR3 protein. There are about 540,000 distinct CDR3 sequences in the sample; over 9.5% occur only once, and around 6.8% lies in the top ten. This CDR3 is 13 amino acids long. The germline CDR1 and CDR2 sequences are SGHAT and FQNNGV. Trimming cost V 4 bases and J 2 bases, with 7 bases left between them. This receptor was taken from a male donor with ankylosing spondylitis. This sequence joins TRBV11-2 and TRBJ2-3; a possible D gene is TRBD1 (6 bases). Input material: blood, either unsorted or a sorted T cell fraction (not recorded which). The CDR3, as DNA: TGTGCCAGCAGCTCAGGGGTCACAGATACGCAGTATTTT. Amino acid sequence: CASSSGVTDTQYF.